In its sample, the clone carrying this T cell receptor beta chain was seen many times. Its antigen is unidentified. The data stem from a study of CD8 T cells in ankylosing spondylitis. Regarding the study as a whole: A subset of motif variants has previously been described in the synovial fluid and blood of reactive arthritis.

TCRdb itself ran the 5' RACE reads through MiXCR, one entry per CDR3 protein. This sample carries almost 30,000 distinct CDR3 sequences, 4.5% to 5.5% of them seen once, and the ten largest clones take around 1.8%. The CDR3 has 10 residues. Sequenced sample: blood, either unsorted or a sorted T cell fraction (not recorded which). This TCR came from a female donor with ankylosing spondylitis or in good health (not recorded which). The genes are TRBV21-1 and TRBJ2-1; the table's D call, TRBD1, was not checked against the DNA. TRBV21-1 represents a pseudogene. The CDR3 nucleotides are TGTGCCAGCATTGGCCCCCAGCTGTTCTTC. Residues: CASIGPQLFF.